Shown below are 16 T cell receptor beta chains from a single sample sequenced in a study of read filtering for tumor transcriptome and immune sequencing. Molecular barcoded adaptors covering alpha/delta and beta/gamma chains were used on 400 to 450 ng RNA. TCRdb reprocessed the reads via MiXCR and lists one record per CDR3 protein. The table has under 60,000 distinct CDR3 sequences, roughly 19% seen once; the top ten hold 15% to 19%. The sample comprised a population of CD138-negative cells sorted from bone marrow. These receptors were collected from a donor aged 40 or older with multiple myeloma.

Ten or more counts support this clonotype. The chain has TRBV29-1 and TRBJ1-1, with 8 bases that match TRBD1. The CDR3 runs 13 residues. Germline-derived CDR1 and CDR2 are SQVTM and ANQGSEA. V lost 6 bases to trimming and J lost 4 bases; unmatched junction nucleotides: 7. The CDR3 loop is CSVTGVSFTEAFF. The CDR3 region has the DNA TGCAGCGTGACAGGGGTTTCATTCACTGAAGCTTTCTTT.

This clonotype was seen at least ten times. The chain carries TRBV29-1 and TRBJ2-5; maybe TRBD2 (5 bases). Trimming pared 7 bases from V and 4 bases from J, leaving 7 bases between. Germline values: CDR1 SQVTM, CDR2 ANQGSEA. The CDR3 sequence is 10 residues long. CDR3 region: CSASTETQYF. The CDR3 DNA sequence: TGCAGCGCTAGCACAGAGACCCAGTACTTC.

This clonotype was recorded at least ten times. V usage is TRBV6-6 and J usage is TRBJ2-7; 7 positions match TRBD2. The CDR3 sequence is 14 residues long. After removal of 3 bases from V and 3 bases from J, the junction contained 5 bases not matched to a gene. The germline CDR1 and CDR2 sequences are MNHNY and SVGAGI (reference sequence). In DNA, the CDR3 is TGTGCCAGCAGTTATAACAGCGGGATCTACGAGCAGTACTTC. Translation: CASSYNSGIYEQYF.

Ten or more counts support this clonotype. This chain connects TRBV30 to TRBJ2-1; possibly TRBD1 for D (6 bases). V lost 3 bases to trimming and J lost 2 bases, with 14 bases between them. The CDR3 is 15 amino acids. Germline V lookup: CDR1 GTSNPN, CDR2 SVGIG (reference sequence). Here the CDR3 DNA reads TGTGCCTGGAGGAGGGGGTACAGCGCCTACAATGAGCAGTTCTTC. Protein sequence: CAWRRGYSAYNEQFF.

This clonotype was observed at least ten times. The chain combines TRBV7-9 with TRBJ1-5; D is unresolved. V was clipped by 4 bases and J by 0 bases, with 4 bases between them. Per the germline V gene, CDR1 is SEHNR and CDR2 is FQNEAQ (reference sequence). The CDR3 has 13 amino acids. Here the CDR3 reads CASSSNSNQPQHF. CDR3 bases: TGTGCCAGCAGCTCCAATAGCAATCAGCCCCAGCATTTT.

The CDR3 region has the DNA TGCAGCGTTGGTGACAGGGGCGGAAACACCATATATTTT. This codes for CSVGDRGGNTIYF. The chain combines TRBV29-1 with TRBJ1-3, with 8 bases identical to TRBD1. With 4 bases clipped from V and 4 bases from J, the junction kept 3 bases outside the gene matches. The germline V gene has CDR1 SQVTM and CDR2 ANQGSEA. The CDR3 loop spans 13 amino acids.

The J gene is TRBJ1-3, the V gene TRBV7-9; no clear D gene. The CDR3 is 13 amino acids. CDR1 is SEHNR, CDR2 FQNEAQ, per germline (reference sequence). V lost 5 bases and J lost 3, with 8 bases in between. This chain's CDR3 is CASSPESGNTIYF. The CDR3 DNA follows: TGTGCCAGCAGCCCCGAAAGTGGAAACACCATATATTTT.

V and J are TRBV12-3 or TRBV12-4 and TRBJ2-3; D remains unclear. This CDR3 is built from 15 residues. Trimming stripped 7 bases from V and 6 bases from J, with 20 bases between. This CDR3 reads CASNTPDGSPDTQYF. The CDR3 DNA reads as TGTGCCAGCAATACCCCCGATGGGTCGCCCGATACGCAGTATTTT.

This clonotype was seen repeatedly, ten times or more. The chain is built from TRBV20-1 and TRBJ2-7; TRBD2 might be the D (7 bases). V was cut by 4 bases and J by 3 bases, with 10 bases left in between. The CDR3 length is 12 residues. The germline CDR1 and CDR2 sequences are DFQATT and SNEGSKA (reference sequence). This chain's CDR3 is CSAKGGGYEQYF. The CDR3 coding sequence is TGCAGTGCTAAGGGGGGGGGCTACGAGCAGTACTTC.

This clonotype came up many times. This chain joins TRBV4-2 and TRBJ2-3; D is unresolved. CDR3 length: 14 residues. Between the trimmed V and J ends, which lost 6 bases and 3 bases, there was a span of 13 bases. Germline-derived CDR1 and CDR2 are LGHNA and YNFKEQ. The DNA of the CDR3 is TGTGCCAGCAGGGCGTCGGATAAGACAGATACGCAGTATTTT. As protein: CASRASDKTDTQYF.

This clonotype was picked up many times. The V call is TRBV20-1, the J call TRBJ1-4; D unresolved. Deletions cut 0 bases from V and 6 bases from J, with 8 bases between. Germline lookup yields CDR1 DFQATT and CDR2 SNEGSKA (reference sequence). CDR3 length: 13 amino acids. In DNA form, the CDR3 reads TGCAGTGCTAGAGACGGAAAGGATGAAAAACTGTTTTTT. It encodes CSARDGKDEKLFF.

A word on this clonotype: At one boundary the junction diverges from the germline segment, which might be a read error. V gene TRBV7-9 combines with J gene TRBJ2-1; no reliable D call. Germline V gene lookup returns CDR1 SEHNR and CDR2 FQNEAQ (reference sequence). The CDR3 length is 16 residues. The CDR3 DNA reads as TGTTCCAGCATAAACCAAGGGCTCGGGTCCTACAATGAGCAGTTCTTC. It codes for CSSINQGLGSYNEQFF. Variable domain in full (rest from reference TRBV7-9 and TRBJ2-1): DTGVSQNPRHKITKRGQNVTFRCDPISEHNRLYWYRQTLGQGPEFLTYFQNEAQLEKSRLLSDRFSAERPKGSFSTLEIQRTEQGDSAMYLCSSINQGLGSYNEQFFGPGTRLTVL.

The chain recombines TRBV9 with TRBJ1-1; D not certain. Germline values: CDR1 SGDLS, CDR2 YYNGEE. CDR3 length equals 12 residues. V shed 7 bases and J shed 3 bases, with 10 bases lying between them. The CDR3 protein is CASGPRDTEAFF. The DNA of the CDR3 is TGTGCCAGCGGCCCCCGGGACACTGAAGCTTTCTTT.

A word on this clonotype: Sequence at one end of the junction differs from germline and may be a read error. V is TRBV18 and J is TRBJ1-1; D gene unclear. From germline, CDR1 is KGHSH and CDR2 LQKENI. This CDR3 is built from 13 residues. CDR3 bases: TGTGCCAGCCCACCCCCTGCCGGCACTGAAGCTTTCTTT. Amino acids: CASPPPAGTEAFF.

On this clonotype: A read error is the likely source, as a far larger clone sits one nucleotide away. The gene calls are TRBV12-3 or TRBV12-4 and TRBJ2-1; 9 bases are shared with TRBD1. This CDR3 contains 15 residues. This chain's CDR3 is CASGLGTGYRNEQFF. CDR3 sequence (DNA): TGTGCCAGCGGTTTAGGGACAGGGTATCGCAATGAGCAGTTCTTC.

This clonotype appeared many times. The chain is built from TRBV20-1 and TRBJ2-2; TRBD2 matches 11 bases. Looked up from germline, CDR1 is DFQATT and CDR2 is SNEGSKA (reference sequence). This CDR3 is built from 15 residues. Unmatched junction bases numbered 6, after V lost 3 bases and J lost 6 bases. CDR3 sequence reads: CSARRGLAEAGELFF. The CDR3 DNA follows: TGCAGTGCTAGGCGGGGACTAGCGGAGGCCGGGGAGCTGTTTTTT.